The 16 T cell receptor beta chains reported below all come from one sample, sequenced in a study of T cells in Graves' hyperthyroidism and ophthalmopathy. Researchers amplified the TCR beta CDR3 regions from RNA transcripts. Researchers ran a first-round RT-PCR on the TCR CDR3 using the HTBI primer set. TCRdb reanalysed the multiplex PCR reads using MiXCR and keeps one entry per CDR3 protein. The table has about 380,000 distinct CDR3 sequences, roughly 13% seen once. The sample was blood. These receptors all come from a man in his thirties or forties with Graves' hyperthyroidism that later progressed to Graves' ophthalmopathy.

The sample holds many counts of this clonotype. The V gene is TRBV20-1, the J gene TRBJ1-5, with D unclear. The CDR3 spans 14 residues. The germline gives CDR1 DFQATT, CDR2 SNEGSKA (reference sequence). Trimming shortened V by 3 bases and J by 0 bases, and 9 bases separated the two germline ends. The CDR3 sequence: CSASGRLSNQPQHF. The CDR3 DNA reads as TGCAGTGCTAGCGGCAGGCTTAGCAATCAGCCCCAGCATTTT.

This clonotype was observed at least ten times. The chain recombines TRBV12-3 or TRBV12-4 with TRBJ2-7; no reliable D call. This CDR3 is built from 13 residues. V lost 2 bases and J 0 bases, leaving 5 bases between the germline ends. The CDR3 nucleotides are TGTGCCAGCAGTTTATCTAGCTCCTACGAGCAGTACTTC. It codes for CASSLSSSYEQYF.

This clonotype has a handful of counts. The V call is TRBV2, the J call TRBJ2-2; tentative D call: TRBD2 (7 bases). Trimming took 11 bases from V and 0 from J, leaving 13 bases between them. The germline V gene has CDR1 SNHLY and CDR2 FYNNEI. The length of the CDR3 is 14 residues. This CDR3 is CAGGAGTNTGELFF. CDR3 DNA sequence: TGTGCCGGGGGGGCAGGCACGAACACCGGGGAGCTGTTTTTT.

This clonotype showed up many times. The chain links TRBV7-8 to TRBJ2-7, with D unresolved. Trimming removed 1 base from V and 3 bases from J, with 7 bases in between. From germline, CDR1 is SGHVS and CDR2 FQNEAQ. This CDR3 is built from 13 residues. CDR3 nucleotide sequence: TGTGCCAGCAGCTTAGTCGTCAGCTACGAGCAGTACTTC. Protein product: CASSLVVSYEQYF. The full variable domain, its missing parts supplied by reference TRBV7-8 and TRBJ2-7, is GAGVSQSPRYKVAKRGQDVALRCDPISGHVSLFWYQQALGQGPEFLTYFQNEAQLDKSGLPSDRFFAERPEGSVSTLKIQRTQQEDSAVYLCASSLVVSYEQYFGPGTRLTVT.

This clonotype was counted at least ten times. The chain combines TRBV27 with TRBJ2-2; TRBD1 agrees at 7 bases. This CDR3 has 17 amino acids. Germline V lookup: CDR1 MNHEY, CDR2 SMNVEV (reference sequence). The ends lost 5 bases at V and 1 base at J; junction bases unmatched: 10. The CDR3 loop is CASSEHRGAGNTGELFF. The CDR3 DNA reads TGTGCCAGCAGTGAGCACAGGGGAGCAGGGAACACCGGGGAGCTGTTTTTT.

This clonotype was picked up many times. The V call is TRBV20-1, the J call TRBJ2-1; 7 bases line up with TRBD1. This CDR3 has 17 amino acids. From germline, CDR1 is DFQATT and CDR2 SNEGSKA (reference sequence). Trimming cost V 0 bases and J 2 bases; bases outside gene matches: 10. The CDR3 sequence is CSARDLNRGYTYNEQFF. DNA of the CDR3: TGCAGTGCTAGAGACCTTAACAGGGGTTATACCTACAATGAGCAGTTCTTC.

This clonotype was observed at least ten times. The chain recombines TRBV28 with TRBJ1-5; 8 bases agree with TRBD1. J gave up 6 bases and V 2 bases, and 3 bases lay outside the gene matches. CDR1 and CDR2 (germline): MDHEN, SYDVKM. This CDR3 is built from 14 residues. CDR3 DNA sequence: TGTGCCAGCAGTTTAAGGACAGGGTTTCAGCCCCAGCATTTT. This gives the protein CASSLRTGFQPQHF.

This rearrangement joins TRBV7-2 to TRBJ2-7; D unclear. Trimming shortened V by 2 bases and J by 3 bases, and 11 bases separated the two germline ends. This CDR3 is built from 14 residues. Germline assignment: CDR1 SGHTA and CDR2 FQGNSA. The CDR3 reads CASSLQQLNYEQYF. CDR3 bases: TGTGCCAGCAGCTTACAACAACTGAACTACGAGCAGTACTTC.

There are many counts of this clonotype. The rearrangement links TRBV10-3 to TRBJ2-7; no clear D gene. The germline gives CDR1 ENHRY, CDR2 SYGVKD. Trimming cost V 1 base and J 6 bases, with 10 bases left between them. This CDR3 comprises 13 residues. The CDR3 loop reads CAISELELLEQYF. The CDR3 DNA reads as TGTGCCATCAGTGAGTTGGAGCTACTCGAGCAGTACTTC.

This clonotype was seen many times. The chain has TRBV3-1 and TRBJ2-7, with unresolved D. The CDR3 has 12 residues. V lost 0 bases, J lost 6 bases, and 6 bases lay in between. The germline CDR1 and CDR2 sequences are LGHDT and YNNKEL (reference sequence). CDR3 sequence: CASSQEHGEQYF. Here the CDR3 DNA reads TGTGCCAGCAGCCAAGAACACGGCGAGCAGTACTTC.

There are a few counts of this clonotype. The chain recombines TRBV5-1 with TRBJ2-3, with 14 bases aligning to TRBD2. Germline V gene lookup returns CDR1 SGHRS and CDR2 YFSETQ. The CDR3 covers 17 residues. The V gene end was trimmed by 4 bases and the J gene end by 2 bases; junction bases not matched to a gene: 6. CDR3 residues: CASSPRTSGGYTDTQYF. The CDR3 nucleotides are TGCGCCAGCAGCCCCCGGACTAGCGGGGGGTACACAGATACGCAGTATTTT.

Concerning this clonotype itself: This could be a read error, since a much larger clone is one nucleotide away. The chain employs TRBV6-5 and TRBJ2-2, with D unresolved. The V gene's germline CDR1 is MNHEY and CDR2 SVGAGI. The CDR3 has 13 residues. The CDR3 here is CASSHSILGELFF. CDR3 in DNA: TGTGCCAGCAGTCACTCGATTCTGGGGGAGCTGTTTTTT.

This clonotype was seen many times. The chain links TRBV7-9 to TRBJ1-1; a possible D gene is TRBD1 (5 bases). The V gene's germline CDR1 is SEHNR and CDR2 FQNEAQ (reference sequence). The V and J ends lost 6 bases and 1 base respectively, with 9 bases between them. The CDR3 has 13 residues. This CDR3 reads CASRSQANTEAFF. The CDR3 DNA follows: TGTGCCAGCAGATCACAGGCGAACACTGAAGCTTTCTTT.

The chain combines TRBV30 with TRBJ2-2, with D tentatively TRBD1 or TRBD2 (5 bases each). Germline lookup yields CDR1 GTSNPN and CDR2 SVGIG (reference sequence). The CDR3 is 11 amino acids. Trimming removed 6 bases at V and 5 bases at J, with 7 bases between. The CDR3 loop is CACEGTGELFF. DNA of the CDR3: TGTGCCTGCGAGGGGACCGGGGAGCTGTTTTTT.

This clonotype was detected ten times or more. The chain has TRBV20-1 and TRBJ1-1; D gene uncertain. Trimming removed 5 bases at V and 0 bases at J, with 19 bases between. Germline V gene lookup returns CDR1 DFQATT and CDR2 SNEGSKA (reference sequence). The CDR3 spans 16 residues. The CDR3 loop reads CSAFTSGRTMNTEAFF. For the CDR3, the DNA is TGCAGTGCTTTCACCTCGGGCAGAACAATGAACACTGAAGCTTTCTTT.

With respect to this clonotype: A much larger clone sits a single nucleotide away, making a read error possible. The J gene is TRBJ2-6, the V gene TRBV6-2 or TRBV6-3; possible D gene TRBD2, 5 bases. Germline V gene sequence: CDR1 MNHEY, CDR2 SVGEGT. The CDR3 covers 14 residues. The CDR3 is CPSTLTGGANVLTF. In nucleotides, the CDR3 is TGTCCCAGCACACTCACGGGGGGGGCCAACGTCCTGACTTTC.